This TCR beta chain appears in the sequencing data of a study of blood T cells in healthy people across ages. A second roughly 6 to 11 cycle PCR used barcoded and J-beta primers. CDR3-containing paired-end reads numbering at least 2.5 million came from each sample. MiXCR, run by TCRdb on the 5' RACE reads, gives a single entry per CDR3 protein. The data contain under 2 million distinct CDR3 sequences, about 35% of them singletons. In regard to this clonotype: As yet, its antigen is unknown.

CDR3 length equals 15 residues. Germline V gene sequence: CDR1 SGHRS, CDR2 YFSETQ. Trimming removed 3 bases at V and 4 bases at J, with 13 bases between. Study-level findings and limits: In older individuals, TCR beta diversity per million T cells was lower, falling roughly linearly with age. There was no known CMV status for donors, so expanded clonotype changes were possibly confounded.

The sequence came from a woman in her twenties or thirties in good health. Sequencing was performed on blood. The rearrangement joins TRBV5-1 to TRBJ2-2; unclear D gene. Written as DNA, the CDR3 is TGCGCCAGCAGCTCGACGGCGACGGGCACCGGGGAGCTGTTTTTT. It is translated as CASSSTATGTGELFF.